This T cell receptor (beta chain) was recovered during a study of CD8 T cells in ankylosing spondylitis (dated by TCRdb to 2016 to 2017). With regard to the full study: T cell receptor beta repertoires were profiled in healthy donors and ankylosing spondylitis patients so that disease-linked TCR variants could be found. In total, the full study cohort was made up of 100 to 140 healthy donors and roughly 27 ankylosing spondylitis patients. Peripheral blood was sampled, and synovial fluid was additionally collected from ankylosing spondylitis patients.

The study at large found these results: Significant enrichment of the disease-linked clones was reported in matched synovial fluid samples from ankylosing spondylitis patients. Blood from ankylosing spondylitis patients appeared to be characterized by a TCR beta motif composed of about eight highly homologous amino acid variants. Some motif variants were previously reported in synovial fluid and blood of reactive arthritis patients, suggesting common disease-initiation mechanisms. The disease-linked clones showed a CD8+ phenotype and occurred at relatively low frequencies in peripheral blood.

Sequencing used an Illumina HiSeq 2500. Quantitative 5'-RACE with molecular barcodes was the method used to prepare the TCR beta libraries. For the original study's pipeline: A new computational method, built on a probabilistic model of VDJ rearrangement, was used to identify disease-linked TCR variants. Using fastp at Q25 and MiXCR, TCRdb reprocessed the public reads and kept productive beta chains. Each entry is one CDR3 protein sequence, shown with its most common DNA and genes. The V and J calls, along with clone size, are taken from TCRdb and not from the paper's own processing. The sample yields more than 30,000 distinct CDR3 sequences; around 15% were counted once. About 30% of the sample lies in the top ten. V is pruned by 4 bases and J by 8 bases, leaving 8 bases of the junction without a gene match. Reading from cysteine to phenylalanine, the CDR3 counts 16 amino acids. Left in the record is the CDR3 DNA by itself, 48 bases read in frame from the first base. The germline V gene supplies CDR1 MNHNS and CDR2 SASEGT.

This clonotype was detected many times. Its antigen is currently not known. No base-level quality is on record; no much larger clone is a single base apart. For each ankylosing spondylitis patient, the synovial fluid sample was matched to a blood sample from that same patient. The chain is made from TRBV6-1 and TRBJ2-1; 13 middle bases align to TRBD2. This clonotype originated in a male donor with ankylosing spondylitis. The sequencing input was synovial fluid, either unsorted or a sorted T cell fraction (not recorded which). For the CDR3, the sequence is CASSGPRLAGGHEQFF. The bases read TGTGCCAGCAGTGGCCCCAGACTAGCGGGAGGACATGAGCAGTTCTTC.